Following are 10 T cell receptor beta chains from one sample sequenced in a study of blood T cell repertoires in COVID-19. The assay was immunoSEQ multiplex PCR, and TCRdb's table has in-frame clones only and misses some. The table records fewer than 200,000 clones, roughly 85% of them present only once. The specimen was PBMCs or T cells enriched from blood (not recorded which). The receptor source for this set is a woman aged 18 to 35 who had recovered from COVID-19.

The rearrangement joins TRBV18 to TRBJ1-1, with a tentative D call TRBD1 (6 bases). The CDR3 loop spans 15 amino acids. Trimming stripped 0 bases from V and 1 base from J, with 9 bases between. Germline V gene sequence: CDR1 KGHSH, CDR2 LQKENI. The CDR3 spells CASSPPVRGNTEAFF. The CDR3 DNA reads as TGTGCCAGCTCACCACCAGTCAGGGGGAACACTGAAGCTTTCTTT.

This clone was seen just once. The genes are TRBV4-1 and TRBJ2-5, with TRBD2 matching 14 bases. CDR1 MGHRA and CDR2 YSYEKL come from the germline V gene. With 5 bases clipped from V and 5 bases from J, the junction kept 10 bases outside the gene matches. This CDR3 contains 17 residues. The CDR3 bases are TGCGCCAGCAGCGGCGGGACTAGCGGGAGCGGGGTGGAGACCCAGTACTTC. Translating it yields CASSGGTSGSGVETQYF.

The chain recombines TRBV4-3 with TRBJ1-4; maybe TRBD1 (5 bases). V gave up 1 base and J gave up 8 bases, with 20 bases separating them. The CDR3 totals 17 residues. Germline CDR1 and CDR2: LGHNA and YSLEER. CDR3 in amino acids: CASSQGKFEPGEEKLFF. CDR3 sequence (DNA): TGCGCCAGCAGCCAAGGGAAATTCGAACCGGGGGAGGAAAAACTGTTTTTT.

The V gene is TRBV5-1, the J gene TRBJ1-5; D is perhaps TRBD1 (5 bases). Germline loops: CDR1 SGHRS, CDR2 YFSETQ. V was pared by 0 bases and J by 6 bases, with 19 bases between. The CDR3 covers 17 residues. The CDR3 spells CASSLGPERGQGQPQHF. CDR3 DNA sequence: TGCGCCAGCAGCTTGGGGCCCGAGAGAGGTCAGGGTCAGCCCCAGCATTTT.

This chain connects TRBV30 to TRBJ1-1; 8 bases are shared with TRBD1. In germline, CDR1 is GTSNPN, CDR2 SVGIG (reference sequence). V lost 5 bases, J lost 3 bases, and 11 bases stayed unmatched. CDR3 size: 15 residues. The CDR3 DNA follows: TGTGCCTGGGGAACTGGACAGGGAGTTGACACTGAAGCTTTCTTT. It specifies CAWGTGQGVDTEAFF.

This clone is a singleton in its sample. The V call is TRBV19, the J call TRBJ1-2; D remains ambiguous. The CDR3 spans 13 residues. Germline-derived CDR1 and CDR2 are LNHDA and SQIVND (reference sequence). Trimming shortened V by 6 bases and J by 6 bases, and 14 bases separated the two germline ends. In DNA, the CDR3 is TGTGCCAGTAGCCCGCGGAACCGGGATGGCTACACCTTC. Translating gives CASSPRNRDGYTF.

V and J are TRBV18 and TRBJ2-1, with D possibly matching TRBD1 (5 bases). The length of the CDR3 is 15 residues. Per the germline V gene, CDR1 is KGHSH and CDR2 is LQKENI. The V end was cut by 1 base, the J end by 4 bases, with 11 bases between. This CDR3 reads CASSPRADRYNEQFF. CDR3 coding DNA: TGTGCCAGCTCACCACGGGCCGACAGATACAATGAGCAGTTCTTC.

The CDR3 sequence: CASRIGSGSNEQFF. The CDR3 DNA sequence: TGCGCCAGCAGGATCGGTAGCGGGAGCAATGAGCAGTTCTTC. The chain is built from TRBV10-1 and TRBJ2-1; TRBD2 matches at 9 bases. The V gene's germline CDR1 is WNHNN and CDR2 SYGVQD (reference sequence). V was pared by 6 bases and J by 6 bases, with 6 bases of the junction left unmatched. The CDR3 runs to 14 residues.

The V and J genes are TRBV30 and TRBJ1-6; possibly TRBD1 for D (5 bases). Per germline, CDR1 GTSNPN and CDR2 SVGIG (reference sequence). The CDR3 spans 13 residues. V shed 4 bases and J shed 11 bases, with 15 bases lying between them. The CDR3 DNA follows: TGTGCCTGGAACGGCAGGGCTGGGGCACCCCTCCACTTT. Encoded protein: CAWNGRAGAPLHF.

This rearrangement joins TRBV19 to TRBJ1-2; D is unresolved. Trimming left V 4 bases short and J 5 bases short, with 11 bases between. This CDR3 spans 13 amino acids. The germline CDR1 and CDR2 sequences are LNHDA and SQIVND (reference sequence). Here the CDR3 DNA reads TGTGCCAGTAGTAGATCGCAGACTTATGGCTACACCTTC. It is translated as CASSRSQTYGYTF.